The next 29 T cell receptor beta chains were all read from a single sample in a study of T-cell memory formation after mild COVID-19. TCRdb ran MiXCR on the 5' RACE reads and lists one entry per CDR3 protein. The repertoire has some 120,000 distinct CDR3 sequences, 16% of them found once; the top ten carry around 13%. Specimen: PBMCs or a T cell subset sorted from them (not recorded which). The source of these receptors is an adult woman who had mild COVID-19 (a few samples of this study predate the infection). Cell type and time point are not known.

In its sample, this clonotype was seen a few times. The V call is TRBV2, the J call TRBJ2-3; D unresolved. The CDR3 is 13 amino acids. V was shortened by 2 bases and J by 3 bases, with 6 bases between the two germline ends. Germline V lookup: CDR1 SNHLY, CDR2 FYNNEI. The CDR3 coding sequence is TGTGCCAGCAGTGAATATGTGACAGATACGCAGTATTTT. This gives the protein CASSEYVTDTQYF.

This clonotype was observed a few times. This rearrangement joins TRBV12-3 or TRBV12-4 to TRBJ1-2, with TRBD1 identical over 7 bases. The V gene end was trimmed by 4 bases and the J gene end by 4 bases; junction bases not matched to a gene: 9. CDR3 length equals 15 residues. CDR3 DNA sequence: TGTGCCAGCAGTTCAGGACAGGTGGCCACCTATGGCTACACCTTC. The encoded protein is CASSSGQVATYGYTF.

This clonotype was observed a handful of times. The chain uses TRBV12-3 or TRBV12-4 and TRBJ2-2; no definite D call. The length of the CDR3 is 13 residues. The V end lost 3 bases, the J end lost 6 bases, and 8 bases lay between the germline ends. The DNA for the CDR3 is TGTGCCAGCAGTTTTCATTCGTCCGGGGAGCTGTTTTTT. It encodes CASSFHSSGELFF.

This clonotype was seen a handful of times. The rearrangement joins TRBV3-1 to TRBJ1-2; D gene uncertain. V gave up 0 bases and J gave up 4 bases, with 15 bases separating them. This CDR3 contains 16 residues. Per the germline V gene, CDR1 is LGHDT and CDR2 is YNNKEL (reference sequence). The CDR3 is CASSQDGSGLFYGYTF. CDR3 DNA sequence: TGTGCCAGCAGCCAAGACGGTTCAGGACTATTCTATGGCTACACCTTC.

This clonotype was detected only a few times. This chain joins TRBV19 and TRBJ2-3; perhaps TRBD2 as D (6 bases). CDR1 LNHDA and CDR2 SQIVND come from the germline V gene (reference sequence). Trimming cost V 4 bases and J 6 bases, with 11 bases left between them. This CDR3 region has 13 residues. The chain's CDR3 is CASSRGLSDTQYF. CDR3 nucleotide sequence: TGTGCCAGTAGTAGGGGACTGTCGGATACGCAGTATTTT.

This clonotype was counted only a few times. The chain couples TRBV18 to TRBJ2-1, with 7 bases aligning to TRBD1. The CDR3 totals 16 residues. Germline CDR1 reads KGHSH; CDR2 reads LQKENI. J gave up 7 bases and V 5 bases, and 14 bases lay outside the gene matches. The CDR3 nucleotides are TGTGCCAGCTCATACCGGCGACAGGGTTCGTGGAATGAGCAGTTCTTC. This translates into CASSYRRQGSWNEQFF.

The table lists this clonotype with a few counts. V and J are TRBV2 and TRBJ2-3; 8 bases map to TRBD1. CDR3 size: 14 residues. The V segment lost 4 bases and the J segment 6 bases; nucleotides outside the gene matches: 6. Germline V gene data show CDR1 as SNHLY and CDR2 as FYNNEI. The chain's CDR3 is CASSVSRGHDTQYF. DNA for the CDR3: TGTGCCAGCAGTGTAAGCAGGGGGCATGATACGCAGTATTTT. The entire variable domain, with the rest obtained from reference TRBV2 and TRBJ2-3, is as follows: EPEVTQTPSHQVTQMGQEVILRCVPISNHLYFYWYRQILGQKVEFLVSFYNNEISEKSEIFDDQFSVERPDGSNFTLKIRSTKLEDSAMYFCASSVSRGHDTQYFGPGTRLTVL.

This chain links TRBV20-1 with TRBJ1-2; TRBD1 matches 7 bases. The J segment lost 2 bases and the V segment lost 6 bases, leaving 9 bases of the junction unmatched. The CDR3 totals 14 residues. In germline, CDR1 is DFQATT, CDR2 SNEGSKA (reference sequence). CDR3 in amino acids: CSAASPGGNYGYTF. CDR3 DNA sequence: TGCAGTGCCGCAAGTCCAGGGGGAAACTATGGCTACACCTTC.

The CDR3 region is CASSYQRKAYNSPLHF. DNA of the CDR3: TGTGCCAGCAGTTACCAGCGTAAGGCCTATAATTCACCCCTCCACTTT. The rearrangement links TRBV6-5 to TRBJ1-6; D gene ambiguous. V was trimmed by 2 bases and J by 2 bases, leaving 10 bases between them. Germline V lookup: CDR1 MNHEY, CDR2 SVGAGI. This CDR3 is built from 16 residues.

The J gene is TRBJ1-2, the V gene TRBV29-1, with no clear D. Trimming shortened V by 0 bases and J by 8 bases, and 13 bases separated the two germline ends. The length of the CDR3 is 13 residues. Germline V lookup: CDR1 SQVTM, CDR2 ANQGSEA. The CDR3 DNA follows: TGCAGCGTTGAAGAGTGGACTTCTGGAGGCTACACCTTC. Residues: CSVEEWTSGGYTF. Full variable domain (missing parts from reference TRBV29-1 and TRBJ1-2): SAVISQKPSRDICQRGTSLTIQCQVDSQVTMMFWYRQQPGQSLTLIATANQGSEATYESGFVIDKFPISRPNLTFSTLTVSNMSPEDSSIYLCSVEEWTSGGYTFGSGTRLTVV.

This clonotype was found a few times. This sequence joins TRBV5-1 and TRBJ2-3, with D possibly being TRBD1 or TRBD2 (5 bases each). The V gene's germline CDR1 is SGHRS and CDR2 YFSETQ. This CDR3 is built from 17 residues. Trimming removed 8 bases at V and 2 bases at J, with 24 bases between. The CDR3: CASTRRTTELSTDTQYF. CDR3 DNA sequence: TGCGCCAGTACACGGAGGACGACAGAGCTCTCCACAGATACGCAGTATTTT.

V and J are TRBV7-9 and TRBJ2-5, with unresolved D. The ends were cut back, 5 bases at V and 3 bases at J, with 10 bases in the middle. The germline V gene has CDR1 SEHNR and CDR2 FQNEAQ (reference sequence). The CDR3 runs 13 residues. In DNA, the CDR3 is TGTGCCAGCAGCCCCGCATCAGAAGAGACCCAGTACTTC. Its translation: CASSPASEETQYF.

This clonotype has only a few counts. The rearrangement links TRBV12-3 or TRBV12-4 to TRBJ2-5, with 9 bases identical to TRBD1. The CDR3 has 16 residues. The V segment lost 6 bases and the J segment 7 bases; nucleotides outside the gene matches: 15. CDR3: CASRPGQGLVRGTQYF. The CDR3 DNA is TGTGCCAGCAGACCGGGACAGGGTCTAGTGCGGGGGACCCAGTACTTC.

The chain employs TRBV12-3 or TRBV12-4 and TRBJ2-2; 7 bases line up with TRBD1. With 6 bases clipped from V and 6 bases from J, the junction kept 7 bases outside the gene matches. The CDR3 contains 14 residues. CDR3 amino acids: CASSLTGSPGELFF. In DNA form, the CDR3 reads TGTGCCAGCAGCCTGACAGGGTCTCCCGGGGAGCTGTTTTTT.

There are a few counts of this clonotype. The CDR3 DNA sequence: TGTGCCAGCAGCCCACGCTTAGACAGTTACTACGAGCAGTACTTC. Translated, it gives CASSPRLDSYYEQYF. The gene calls are TRBV7-8 and TRBJ2-7; D is perhaps TRBD1 (5 bases). CDR1 is SGHVS and CDR2 is FQNEAQ in the germline V gene. V dropped 5 bases and J dropped 3 bases, with 17 bases sitting between them. This CDR3 has 15 residues.

The rearrangement joins TRBV25-1 to TRBJ2-7; D not certain. The CDR3 has 11 residues. The V gene lost 3 bases and the J gene lost 8 bases, with 8 bases spanning the gap. Germline V lookup: CDR1 MGHDK, CDR2 SYGVNS. In DNA form, the CDR3 reads TGTGCCAGCAGTGATGGTGCGAAGCAGTACTTC. As protein: CASSDGAKQYF.

The V call is TRBV5-1, the J call TRBJ1-4; D uncertain. CDR1 and CDR2 from the germline V gene are SGHRS and YFSETQ. V was shortened by 4 bases and J by 5 bases, with 12 bases between the two germline ends. The CDR3 runs 14 residues. DNA for the CDR3: TGCGCCAGCAGCCAAGTGGGCTTAAATGAAAAACTGTTTTTT. This translates into CASSQVGLNEKLFF.

The table lists this clonotype with a few counts. This rearrangement joins TRBV25-1 to TRBJ1-1, with a tentative D call TRBD1 (6 bases). The germline gives CDR1 MGHDK, CDR2 SYGVNS. The CDR3 totals 11 residues. With 0 bases removed from V and 11 bases from J, the gap between germline ends came to 7 bases. The CDR3 sequence is CASSEYDRAFF. The CDR3 nucleotides are TGTGCCAGCAGTGAATATGACAGGGCTTTCTTT. Supplemented by reference TRBV25-1 and TRBJ1-1, the full variable domain reads EADIYQTPRYLVIGTGKKITLECSQTMGHDKMYWYQQDPGMELHLIHYSYGVNSTEKGDLSSESTVSRIRTEHFPLTLESARPSHTSQYLCASSEYDRAFFGQGTRLTVV.

The genes are TRBV19 and TRBJ1-1; TRBD1 might be the D (6 bases). With 5 bases removed from V and 5 bases from J, the gap between germline ends came to 12 bases. Germline assignment: CDR1 LNHDA and CDR2 SQIVND (reference sequence). The CDR3 extends over 13 amino acids. The CDR3 spells CASSVGTLTEAFF. The CDR3 DNA follows: TGTGCCAGTAGTGTGGGGACATTGACTGAAGCTTTCTTT.

This clonotype was picked up a small number of times. The rearrangement links TRBV19 to TRBJ1-1; D is undetermined. Germline assignment: CDR1 LNHDA and CDR2 SQIVND (reference sequence). The germline V and J ends were trimmed by 0 bases and 6 bases, with 14 bases remaining between them. CDR3 length: 15 amino acids. The CDR3 here is CASSIDRAVAAEAFF. CDR3 coding DNA: TGTGCCAGTAGTATAGATCGGGCGGTTGCAGCTGAAGCTTTCTTT.

The gene calls are TRBV14 and TRBJ2-7; D gene unclear. Trimming removed 4 bases from V and 3 bases from J, with 10 bases in between. The CDR3 is made up of 13 amino acids. Germline CDR1 and CDR2: SGHDN and FVKESK. The CDR3 sequence is CASSPGPVYEQYF. In nucleotides, the CDR3 is TGTGCCAGCAGCCCCGGGCCAGTCTACGAGCAGTACTTC.

The table lists this clonotype with a few counts. This rearrangement joins TRBV11-2 to TRBJ2-5; D remains unclear. This CDR3 is built from 14 residues. Trimming shortened V by 1 base and J by 5 bases, and 11 bases separated the two germline ends. The V gene's germline CDR1 is SGHAT and CDR2 FQNNGV. CDR3 loop: CASSLVVSWETQYF. CDR3 sequence (DNA): TGTGCCAGCAGCTTAGTTGTCAGCTGGGAGACCCAGTACTTC.

Worth noting for this clonotype: A read error may produce the germline difference seen at one junction end. The chain joins TRBV7-9 to TRBJ2-6, with D hard to call. Germline CDR1 SEHNR, CDR2 FQNEAQ (reference sequence). The CDR3 contains 13 residues. The CDR3 nucleotides are TGTGCCAGAAGCTACTCTGGGGCCAACGTCCTGACTTTC. Translation: CARSYSGANVLTF.

This clonotype showed up just a few times. The CDR3 protein is CASSLTRLGGRNEQFF. The CDR3 nucleotides are TGTGCCAGCAGTTTAACCCGGCTGGGGGGTCGGAATGAGCAGTTCTTC. The chain recombines TRBV27 with TRBJ2-1; tentatively, D is TRBD2 (6 bases). Trimming pared 2 bases from V and 7 bases from J, leaving 18 bases between. The CDR3 has 16 residues. Germline values: CDR1 MNHEY, CDR2 SMNVEV (reference sequence).

The table lists this clonotype with a few counts. The chain recombines TRBV5-1 with TRBJ2-7, with D maybe TRBD1 (5 bases). The CDR3 totals 15 residues. Between the trimmed V and J ends, which lost 0 bases and 2 bases, there was a span of 12 bases. Germline V lookup: CDR1 SGHRS, CDR2 YFSETQ. This CDR3 is CASSLVSGIPYEQYF. CDR3 nucleotide sequence: TGCGCCAGCAGCTTGGTTTCAGGGATCCCCTACGAGCAGTACTTC.

This clonotype appeared a few times. The chain couples TRBV29-1 to TRBJ1-1; D gene uncertain. V lost 7 bases to trimming and J lost 1 base, with 10 bases between them. From germline, CDR1 is SQVTM and CDR2 ANQGSEA. The CDR3 length is 12 residues. The CDR3 spells CSGKTGNTEAFF. CDR3 DNA: TGCAGCGGGAAAACGGGGAACACTGAAGCTTTCTTT.

With regard to this clonotype: Lacking the conserved final phenylalanine or tryptophan, this CDR3 likely reflects a read error. The genes are TRBV12-3 or TRBV12-4 and TRBJ1-2; D not resolved. This CDR3 spans 15 amino acids. Trimming left V 3 bases short and J 3 bases short, with 14 bases between. CDR3 sequence reads: CASSLGGMPHYGYTL. The CDR3, as DNA: TGTGCCAGCAGTTTGGGAGGGATGCCTCACTATGGCTACACCTTA.

This clonotype was counted ten times or more. The rearrangement joins TRBV27 to TRBJ2-1, with 10 bases lining up with TRBD1. The V segment lost 5 bases and the J segment 4 bases; nucleotides outside the gene matches: 14. In germline, CDR1 is MNHEY, CDR2 SMNVEV (reference sequence). The CDR3 is 18 residues long. The CDR3 protein is CASSQTGGSLIPYNEQFF. The CDR3 region has the DNA TGTGCCAGCAGTCAGACAGGGGGCTCTTTGATTCCTTACAATGAGCAGTTCTTC.

The V gene is TRBV7-9, the J gene TRBJ2-7; 13 bases are a match to TRBD2. J gave up 2 bases and V 5 bases, and 9 bases lay outside the gene matches. Germline V gene data show CDR1 as SEHNR and CDR2 as FQNEAQ (reference sequence). The CDR3 is 17 residues long. This chain's CDR3 is CASSGPGTSGIAYEQYF. Written as DNA, the CDR3 is TGTGCCAGCAGCGGGCCCGGGACTAGCGGGATAGCCTACGAGCAGTACTTC.